The subject of this entry is one T cell receptor beta chain. Authors' methods: Using reference gene primer amplification, nucleated cell counts were estimated. Assay: immunoSEQ multiplex PCR; the TCRdb copy retains only in-frame clones and omits some. V and J calls and clone size come straight from that table; D and trimming were deduced from the DNA. The profile covers about 43,000 clones, with roughly 90% appearing a single time and around 8.3% taken by the ten largest. The record originates from a study of blood T cell repertoires in COVID-19. Study as a whole: T cells, B-cell-depleted T cells, or PBMCs provided the cDNA or gDNA that served as material.

V lost 2 bases and J lost 4; bases outside the gene matches: 11. The CDR3 is made up of 17 amino acids. The V gene's germline CDR1 is MDHEN and CDR2 SYDVKM. The gene calls are TRBV28 and TRBJ2-7; 10 bases are a match to TRBD2. The sample comprised peripheral blood. The sequence was collected from a man aged 55 to 70 with active COVID-19. CDR3 DNA: TGTGCCAGCAGTTTACGGAGCGGGAGGGCCGGTTCGTACGAGCAGTACTTC. It specifies CASSLRSGRAGSYEQYF.